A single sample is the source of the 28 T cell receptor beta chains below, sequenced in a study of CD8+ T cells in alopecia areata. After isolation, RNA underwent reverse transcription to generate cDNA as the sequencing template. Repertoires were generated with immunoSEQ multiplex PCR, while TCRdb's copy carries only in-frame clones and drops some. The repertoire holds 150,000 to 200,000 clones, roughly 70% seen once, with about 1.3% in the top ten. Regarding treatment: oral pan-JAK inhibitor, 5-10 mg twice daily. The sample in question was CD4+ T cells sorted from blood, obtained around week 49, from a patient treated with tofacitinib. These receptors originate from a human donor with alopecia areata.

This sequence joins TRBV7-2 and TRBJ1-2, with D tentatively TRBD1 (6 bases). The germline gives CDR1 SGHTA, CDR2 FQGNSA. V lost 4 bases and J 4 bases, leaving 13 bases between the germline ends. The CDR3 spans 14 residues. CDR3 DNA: TGTGCCAGCAGCTCCACAGGGTGGGGCTATGGCTACACCTTC. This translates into CASSSTGWGYGYTF.

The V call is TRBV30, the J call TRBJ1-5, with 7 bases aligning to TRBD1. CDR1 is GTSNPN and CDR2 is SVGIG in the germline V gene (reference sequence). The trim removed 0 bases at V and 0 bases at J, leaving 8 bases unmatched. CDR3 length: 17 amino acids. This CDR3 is CAWSVRGTASSNQPQHF. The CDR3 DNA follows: TGTGCCTGGAGTGTACGTGGGACAGCGAGTAGCAATCAGCCCCAGCATTTT.

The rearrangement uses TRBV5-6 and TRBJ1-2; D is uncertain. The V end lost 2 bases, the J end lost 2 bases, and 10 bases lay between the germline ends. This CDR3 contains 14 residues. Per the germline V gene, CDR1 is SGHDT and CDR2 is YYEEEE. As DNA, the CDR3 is TGTGCCAGCAGCTTACCAGTTCCCAACTATGGCTACACCTTC. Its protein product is CASSLPVPNYGYTF.

The CDR3 DNA sequence: TGTGCCAGCGGCAGCACAGATACGCAGTATTTT. Residues: CASGSTDTQYF. This sequence joins TRBV7-3 and TRBJ2-3; D gene unclear. The V gene lost 8 bases and the J gene lost 0 bases, with 3 bases spanning the gap. This CDR3 has 11 amino acids. The germline gives CDR1 SGHTA, CDR2 FQGTGA. The variable domain in full, completed from reference TRBV7-3 and TRBJ2-3, reads GAGVSQTPSNKVTEKGKYVELRCDPISGHTALYWYRQSLGQGPEFLIYFQGTGAADDSGLPNDRFFAVRPEGSVSTLKIQRTERGDSAVYLCASGSTDTQYFGPGTRLTVL.

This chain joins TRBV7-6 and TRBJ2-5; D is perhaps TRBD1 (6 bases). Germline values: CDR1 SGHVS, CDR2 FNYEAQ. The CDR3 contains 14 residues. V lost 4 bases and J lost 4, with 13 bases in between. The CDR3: CASSSSGDGETQYF. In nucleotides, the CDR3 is TGTGCCAGCAGCTCCTCAGGGGACGGAGAGACCCAGTACTTC.

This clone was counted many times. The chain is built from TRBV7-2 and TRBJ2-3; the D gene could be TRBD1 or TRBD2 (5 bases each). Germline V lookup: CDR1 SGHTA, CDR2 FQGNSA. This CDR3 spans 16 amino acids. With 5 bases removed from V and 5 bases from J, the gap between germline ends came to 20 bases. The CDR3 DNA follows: TGTGCCAGCAGCGCGAGACCGGGGAAGGGGATAGATACGCAGTATTTT. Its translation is CASSARPGKGIDTQYF.

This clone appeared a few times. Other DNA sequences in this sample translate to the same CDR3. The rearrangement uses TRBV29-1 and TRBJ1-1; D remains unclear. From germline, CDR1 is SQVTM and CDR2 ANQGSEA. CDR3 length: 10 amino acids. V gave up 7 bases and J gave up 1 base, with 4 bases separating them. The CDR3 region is CSGQNTEAFF. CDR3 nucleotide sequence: TGCAGCGGACAGAACACTGAAGCTTTCTTT.

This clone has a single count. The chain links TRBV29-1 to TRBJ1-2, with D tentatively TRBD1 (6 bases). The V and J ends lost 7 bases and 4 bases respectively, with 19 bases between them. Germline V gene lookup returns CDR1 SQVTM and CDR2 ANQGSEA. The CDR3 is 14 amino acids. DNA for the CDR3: TGCAGCGCCGGACAGACCGCCCCTGGCTATGGCTACACCTTC. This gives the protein CSAGQTAPGYGYTF.

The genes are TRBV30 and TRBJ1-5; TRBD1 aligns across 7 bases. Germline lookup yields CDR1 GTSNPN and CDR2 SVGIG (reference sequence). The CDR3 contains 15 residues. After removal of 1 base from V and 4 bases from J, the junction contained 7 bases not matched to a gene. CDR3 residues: CAWSAQGTANQPQHF. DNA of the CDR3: TGTGCCTGGAGTGCCCAGGGGACAGCAAATCAGCCCCAGCATTTT.

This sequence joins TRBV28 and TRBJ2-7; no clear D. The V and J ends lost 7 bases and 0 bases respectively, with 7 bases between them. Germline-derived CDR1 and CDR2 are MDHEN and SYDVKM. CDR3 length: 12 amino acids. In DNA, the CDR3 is TGTGCCAGCAAGATCAGCTCCTACGAGCAGTACTTC. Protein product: CASKISSYEQYF.

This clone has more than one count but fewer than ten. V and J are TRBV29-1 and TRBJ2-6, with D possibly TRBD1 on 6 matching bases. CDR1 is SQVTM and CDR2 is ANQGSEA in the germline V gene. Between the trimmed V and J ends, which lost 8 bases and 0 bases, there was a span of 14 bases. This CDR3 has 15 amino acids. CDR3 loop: CSIRQGNSGANVLTF. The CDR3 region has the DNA TGCAGCATCCGGCAGGGGAACTCTGGGGCCAACGTCCTGACTTTC.

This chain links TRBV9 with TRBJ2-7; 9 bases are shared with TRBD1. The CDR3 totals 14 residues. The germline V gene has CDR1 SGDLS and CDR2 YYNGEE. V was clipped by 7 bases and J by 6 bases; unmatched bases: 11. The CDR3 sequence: CASAQGAFEGEQYF. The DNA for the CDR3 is TGTGCCAGCGCACAGGGGGCTTTTGAAGGCGAGCAGTACTTC.

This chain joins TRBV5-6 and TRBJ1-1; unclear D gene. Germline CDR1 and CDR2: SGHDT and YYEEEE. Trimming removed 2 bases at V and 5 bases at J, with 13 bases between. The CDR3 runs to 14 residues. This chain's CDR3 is CASSLNQLKTEAFF. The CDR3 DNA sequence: TGTGCCAGCAGCTTAAACCAATTAAAGACTGAAGCTTTCTTT.

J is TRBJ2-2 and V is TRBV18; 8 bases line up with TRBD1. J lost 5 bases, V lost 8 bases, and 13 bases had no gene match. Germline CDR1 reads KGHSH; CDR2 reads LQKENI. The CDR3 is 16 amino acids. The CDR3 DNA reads TGTGCCAGCCCGGCGGGTCCCCGACAGGGGACCGGGGAGCTGTTTTTT. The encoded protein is CASPAGPRQGTGELFF.

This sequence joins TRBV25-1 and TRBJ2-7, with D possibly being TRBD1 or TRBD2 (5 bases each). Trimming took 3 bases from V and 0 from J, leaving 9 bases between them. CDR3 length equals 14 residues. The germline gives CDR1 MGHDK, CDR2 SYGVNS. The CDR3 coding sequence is TGTGCCAGCAGTGAGACGGGGACCTCCTACGAGCAGTACTTC. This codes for CASSETGTSYEQYF.

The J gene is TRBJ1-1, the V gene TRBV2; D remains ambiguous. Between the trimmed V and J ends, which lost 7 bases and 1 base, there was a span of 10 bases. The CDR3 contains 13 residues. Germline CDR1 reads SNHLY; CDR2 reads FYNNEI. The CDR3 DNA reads TGTGCCAGCAACCGACCCCCGAACACTGAAGCTTTCTTT. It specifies CASNRPPNTEAFF.

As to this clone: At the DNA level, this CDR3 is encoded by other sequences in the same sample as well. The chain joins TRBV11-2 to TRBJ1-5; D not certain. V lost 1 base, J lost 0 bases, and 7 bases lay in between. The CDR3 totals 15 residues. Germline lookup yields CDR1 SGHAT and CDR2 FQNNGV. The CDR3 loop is CASSLGTRSNQPQHF. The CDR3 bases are TGTGCCAGCAGCTTAGGCACTCGTAGCAATCAGCCCCAGCATTTT.

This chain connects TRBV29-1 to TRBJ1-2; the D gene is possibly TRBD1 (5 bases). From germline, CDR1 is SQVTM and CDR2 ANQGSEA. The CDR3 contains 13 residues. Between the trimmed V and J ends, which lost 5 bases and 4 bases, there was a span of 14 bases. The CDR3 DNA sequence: TGCAGCGTTCATAATCCGGGGGGCTATGGCTACACCTTC. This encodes CSVHNPGGYGYTF.

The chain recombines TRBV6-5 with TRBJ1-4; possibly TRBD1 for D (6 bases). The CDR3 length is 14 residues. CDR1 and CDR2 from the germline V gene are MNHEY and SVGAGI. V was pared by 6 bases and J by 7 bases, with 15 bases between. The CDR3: CASRQQGGSEKLFF. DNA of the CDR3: TGTGCCAGCAGGCAACAGGGTGGAAGTGAAAAACTGTTTTTT.

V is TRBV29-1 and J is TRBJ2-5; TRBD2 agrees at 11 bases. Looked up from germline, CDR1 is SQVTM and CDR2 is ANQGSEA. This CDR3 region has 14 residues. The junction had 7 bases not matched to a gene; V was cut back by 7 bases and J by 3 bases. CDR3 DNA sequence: TGCAGCGCTGGACTAGCGGGCGGGAAAGAGACCCAGTACTTC. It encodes CSAGLAGGKETQYF.

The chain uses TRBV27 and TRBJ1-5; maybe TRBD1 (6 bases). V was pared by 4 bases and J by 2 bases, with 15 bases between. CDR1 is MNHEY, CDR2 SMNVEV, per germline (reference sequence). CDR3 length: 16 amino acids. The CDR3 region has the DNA TGTGCCAGCAGTTCCAGAACGGGACAACGCAATCAGCCCCAGCATTTT. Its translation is CASSSRTGQRNQPQHF.

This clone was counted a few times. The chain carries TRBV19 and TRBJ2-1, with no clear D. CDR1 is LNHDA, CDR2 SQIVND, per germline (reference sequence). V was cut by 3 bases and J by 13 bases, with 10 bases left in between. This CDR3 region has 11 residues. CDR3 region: CASSIFLQQFF. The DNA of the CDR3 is TGTGCCAGTAGTATCTTCCTCCAACAGTTCTTC.

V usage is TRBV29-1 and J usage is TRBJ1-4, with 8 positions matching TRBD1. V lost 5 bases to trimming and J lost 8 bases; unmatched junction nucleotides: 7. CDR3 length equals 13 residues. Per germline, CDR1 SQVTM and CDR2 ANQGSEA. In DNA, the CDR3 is TGCAGCGTTTCGGCCAGGGGGCGAGAAAAACTGTTTTTT. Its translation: CSVSARGREKLFF. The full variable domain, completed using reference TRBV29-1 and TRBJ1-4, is SAVISQKPSRDICQRGTSLTIQCQVDSQVTMMFWYRQQPGQSLTLIATANQGSEATYESGFVIDKFPISRPNLTFSTLTVSNMSPEDSSIYLCSVSARGREKLFFGSGTQLSVL.

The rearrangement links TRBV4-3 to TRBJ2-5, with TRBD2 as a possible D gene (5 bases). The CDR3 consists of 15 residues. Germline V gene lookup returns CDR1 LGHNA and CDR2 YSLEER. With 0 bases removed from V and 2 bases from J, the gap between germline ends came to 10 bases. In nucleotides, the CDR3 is TGCGCCAGCAGCCAAGAGGGCCGGGGACAAGAGACCCAGTACTTC. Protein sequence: CASSQEGRGQETQYF.

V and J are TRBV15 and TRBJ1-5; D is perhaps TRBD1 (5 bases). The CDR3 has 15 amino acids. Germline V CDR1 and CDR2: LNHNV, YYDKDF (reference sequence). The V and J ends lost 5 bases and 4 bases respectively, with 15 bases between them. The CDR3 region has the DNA TGTGCCACCAGCTCAAACACGGGGCTTAATCAGCCCCAGCATTTT. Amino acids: CATSSNTGLNQPQHF.

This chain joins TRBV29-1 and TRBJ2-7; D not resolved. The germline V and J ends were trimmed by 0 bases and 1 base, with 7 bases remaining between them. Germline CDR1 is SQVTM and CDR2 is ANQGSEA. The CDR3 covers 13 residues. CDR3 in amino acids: CSVEDHVSYEQYF. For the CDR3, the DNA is TGCAGCGTTGAAGATCACGTTTCCTACGAGCAGTACTTC.

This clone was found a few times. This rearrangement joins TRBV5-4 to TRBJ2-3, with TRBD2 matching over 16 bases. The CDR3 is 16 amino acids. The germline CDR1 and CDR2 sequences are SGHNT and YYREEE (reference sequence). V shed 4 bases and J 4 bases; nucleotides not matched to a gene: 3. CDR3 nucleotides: TGTGCCAGCAGCGGGACTAGCGGGGGGGCCTCAGATACGCAGTATTTT. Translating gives CASSGTSGGASDTQYF.

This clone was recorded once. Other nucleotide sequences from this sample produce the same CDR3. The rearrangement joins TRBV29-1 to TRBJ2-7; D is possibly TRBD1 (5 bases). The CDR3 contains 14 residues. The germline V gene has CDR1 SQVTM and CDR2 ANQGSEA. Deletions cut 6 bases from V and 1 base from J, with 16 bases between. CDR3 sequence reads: CSVESRGSSYEQYF. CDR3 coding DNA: TGCAGCGTGGAGTCAAGGGGCTCGTCCTACGAGCAGTACTTC.